The rows below give T cell receptor beta chains drawn from one sample of a study of CD8 T cells in ankylosing spondylitis. MiXCR, run by TCRdb on the 5' RACE reads, gives a single entry per CDR3 protein. The sample holds 45,000 to 60,000 distinct CDR3 sequences, about 7% seen once. Source material: blood, either unsorted or a sorted T cell fraction (not recorded which). The receptor source for this set is a female donor with ankylosing spondylitis or in good health (not recorded which). Each CDR3 is given with its conserved first and last residue. The D gene is left open where the match is weak. Rows give clone size only sometimes, using once, few, many, or a class for an expanded clone.

size: many; J: TRBJ2-7; D: .; V: TRBV18; DNA: TGTGCCAGCTCACCAACAGGGTCCCACTCCTACGAGCAGTACTTC; CDR3: CASSPTGSHSYEQYF
size: many; J: TRBJ1-1; D: .; V: TRBV7-3; DNA: TGTGCCAGCAGCTTAGACGAGAACACTGAAGCTTTCTTT; CDR3: CASSLDENTEAFF
size: many; J: TRBJ2-3; D: TRBD1; V: TRBV28; DNA: TGTGCCAGCAGTTTCTTTGGGACAGGGAGCACAGATACGCAGTATTTT; CDR3: CASSFFGTGSTDTQYF
size: many; J: TRBJ1-5; D: .; V: TRBV6-2/TRBV6-3; DNA: TGTGCCAGCAGTTACCCCCGATCAGGGGAACGAGAGAAGCCCCAGCATTTT; CDR3: CASSYPRSGEREKPQHF
size: many; J: TRBJ2-2; D: .; V: TRBV12-5; DNA: TGTGCTAGTGGTCGTTTCAGGGGCGCCGGGGAGCTGTTTTTT; CDR3: CASGRFRGAGELFF
size: many; J: TRBJ2-5; D: TRBD1; V: TRBV18; DNA: TGTGCCAGCTCCCTAAACACAGGGGCGGACGAGACCCAGTACTTC; CDR3: CASSLNTGADETQYF
size: many; J: TRBJ2-3; D: TRBD1; V: TRBV25-1; DNA: TGTGCCAGCAGTGACTACGCTATGGACAGGGGGCGGGATACGCAGTATTTT; CDR3: CASSDYAMDRGRDTQYF
size: many; J: TRBJ1-5; D: .; V: TRBV28; DNA: TGTGCCAGCAGTCCCCGGGGCGGGATGGATAGCAATCAGCCCCAGCATTTT; CDR3: CASSPRGGMDSNQPQHF
size: few; J: TRBJ2-2; D: .; V: TRBV10-1; DNA: TGCGCCAGCAGCGCAGGGGCGACCGGGGAGCTGTTTTTT; CDR3: CASSAGATGELFF
size: many; J: TRBJ2-7; D: .; V: TRBV7-6; DNA: TGTGCCAGCAGCCTCGGGGTGGGGTGGGCAGACGAGCAGTACTTC; CDR3: CASSLGVGWADEQYF
size: many; J: TRBJ1-1; D: .; V: TRBV9; DNA: TGTGCCAGCAGCGTAGCAGTGAACACTGAAGCTTTCTTT; CDR3: CASSVAVNTEAFF
size: many; J: TRBJ2-5; D: TRBD2; V: TRBV20-1; DNA: TGCAGTGCTAGACAACTCATCGGACTAGCGGGGGCTCTGTACCAAGAGACCCAGTACTTC; CDR3: CSARQLIGLAGALYQETQYF
size: many; J: TRBJ1-1; D: .; V: TRBV12-3/TRBV12-4; DNA: TGTGCCAGCACCAAACTGGGGGCTGAAGCTTTCTTT; CDR3: CASTKLGAEAFF
size: many; J: TRBJ2-3; D: .; V: TRBV20-1; DNA: TGCAGTGCTCTAAGGGGGGGGAGCACAGATACGCAGTATTTT; CDR3: CSALRGGSTDTQYF
size: many; J: TRBJ2-3; D: .; V: TRBV5-1; DNA: TGCGCCAGCAGTGGGGGAACAGATACGCAGTATTTT; CDR3: CASSGGTDTQYF
size: many; J: TRBJ2-1; D: .; V: TRBV6-5; DNA: TGTGCCAGCAGTTCTAAAGGGGGTCGGCTACCTTTGCTCTTC; CDR3: CASSSKGGRLPLLF
size: few; J: TRBJ1-5; D: .; V: TRBV6-1; DNA: TGTGCCAGCAGCGTCGCAGGGACCAATCAGCCCCAGCATTTT; CDR3: CASSVAGTNQPQHF
size: many; J: TRBJ2-1; D: .; V: TRBV20-1; DNA: TGCAGTGCTGGGGGGCGGCTGGACGGCAATGAGCAGTTCTTC; CDR3: CSAGGRLDGNEQFF
size: many; J: TRBJ2-5; D: TRBD2; V: TRBV4-1; DNA: TGCGCCAGCAGCCAAACCCAAACCGGGACTAGCGGCCAAGAGACCCAGTACTTC; CDR3: CASSQTQTGTSGQETQYF
size: many; J: TRBJ1-6; D: .; V: TRBV7-2; DNA: TGTGCCAGCAGCCCCCGGAGAGTCGCCACCTATTCACCCCTCCACTTT; CDR3: CASSPRRVATYSPLHF
size: .; J: TRBJ2-1; D: .; V: TRBV15; DNA: TGTGCCACTAAGAACAGGGTGAGCTCCTACAATGAGCAGTTCTTC; CDR3: CATKNRVSSYNEQFF
size: .; J: TRBJ2-5; D: .; V: TRBV5-1; DNA: TGCGCCAGCAGCTTGGACCAGGCGGAGACCCAGTACTTC; CDR3: CASSLDQAETQYF
size: many; J: TRBJ1-1; D: .; V: TRBV18; DNA: TGTGCCAGCTCACTGAACAGGGAGCGGGGGAACACTGAAGCTTTCTTT; CDR3: CASSLNRERGNTEAFF
size: many; J: TRBJ1-1; D: .; V: TRBV6-5; DNA: TGTGCCAGCAGTTACTCCTCCAGCGGGGGGGACACTGAAGCTTTCTTT; CDR3: CASSYSSSGGDTEAFF
size: many; J: TRBJ2-7; D: TRBD1; V: TRBV5-1; DNA: TGCGCCAGCAGCTTGGTACAGGGGTACTACGAGCAGTACTTC; CDR3: CASSLVQGYYEQYF
size: many; J: TRBJ1-6; D: .; V: TRBV5-1; DNA: TGCGCCAGCAGCTTGGCGACAGGCTCAGGTTCACCCCTCCACTTT; CDR3: CASSLATGSGSPLHF
size: many; J: TRBJ2-5; D: .; V: TRBV20-1; DNA: TGCAGTGCTAGGGCATCCCTAGGACTCCTTGTTGAGACCCAGTACTTC; CDR3: CSARASLGLLVETQYF
size: many; J: TRBJ1-3; D: .; V: TRBV20-1; DNA: TGCAGTGCTCCAACAGGCTCTGGAAACACCATATATTTT; CDR3: CSAPTGSGNTIYF
size: many; J: TRBJ1-6; D: TRBD1; V: TRBV5-1; DNA: TGCGCCAGCAGCTTGGGAGGGACAGGGACCCTCCACTTT; CDR3: CASSLGGTGTLHF
size: many; J: TRBJ2-4; D: .; V: TRBV2; DNA: TGTGCCAGCAGTGAAGCGCTTCACGGGGCGAGGTCAAGAAACATTCAGTACTTC; CDR3: CASSEALHGARSRNIQYF
size: many; J: TRBJ2-6; D: .; V: TRBV7-8; DNA: TGTGCCAGCAGCTTAGGAGGGGGGATAGGGGCCAACGTCCTGACTTTC; CDR3: CASSLGGGIGANVLTF